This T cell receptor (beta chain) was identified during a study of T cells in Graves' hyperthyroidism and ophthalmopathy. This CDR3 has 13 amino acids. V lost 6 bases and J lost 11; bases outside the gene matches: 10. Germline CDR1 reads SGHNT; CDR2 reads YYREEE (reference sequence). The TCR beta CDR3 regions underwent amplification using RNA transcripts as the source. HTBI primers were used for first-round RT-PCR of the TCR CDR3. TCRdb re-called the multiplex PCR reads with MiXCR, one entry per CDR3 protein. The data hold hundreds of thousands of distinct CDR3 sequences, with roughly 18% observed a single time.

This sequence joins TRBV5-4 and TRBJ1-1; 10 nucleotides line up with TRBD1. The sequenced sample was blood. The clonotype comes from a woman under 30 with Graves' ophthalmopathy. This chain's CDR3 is CASTGQGGIEAFF. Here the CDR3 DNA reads TGTGCCAGCACAGGACAGGGGGGGATTGAGGCTTTCTTT.